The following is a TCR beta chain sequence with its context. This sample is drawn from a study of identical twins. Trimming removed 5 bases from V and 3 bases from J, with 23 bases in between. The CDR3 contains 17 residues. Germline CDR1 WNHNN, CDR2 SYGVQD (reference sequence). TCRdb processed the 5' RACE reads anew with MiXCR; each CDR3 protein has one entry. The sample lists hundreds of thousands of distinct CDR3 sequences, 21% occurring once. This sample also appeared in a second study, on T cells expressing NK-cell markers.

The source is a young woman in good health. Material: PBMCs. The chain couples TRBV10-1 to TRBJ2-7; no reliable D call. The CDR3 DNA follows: TGCGCCAGCAGTACCCCGGTTGGGGTCAGGTACTACTACGAGCAGTACTTC. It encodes CASSTPVGVRYYYEQYF.